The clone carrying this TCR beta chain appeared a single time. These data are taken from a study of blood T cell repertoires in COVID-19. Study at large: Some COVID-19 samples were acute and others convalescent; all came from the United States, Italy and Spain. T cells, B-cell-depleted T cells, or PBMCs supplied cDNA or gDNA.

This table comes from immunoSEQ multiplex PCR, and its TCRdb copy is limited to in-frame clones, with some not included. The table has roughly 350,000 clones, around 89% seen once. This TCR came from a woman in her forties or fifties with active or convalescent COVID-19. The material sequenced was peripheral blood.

The CDR3 here is CASSPRGGNQPQHF. The CDR3 bases are TGTGCCAGCAGTCCCCGGGGGGGCAATCAGCCCCAGCATTTT. The chain couples TRBV6-5 to TRBJ1-5; D may be TRBD1 (5 bases). Germline V gene lookup returns CDR1 MNHEY and CDR2 SVGAGI. V gave up 5 bases and J gave up 2 bases, with 10 bases separating them. This CDR3 has 14 amino acids.